Listed here are 13 T cell receptor beta chains from one sample, sequenced in a study of shared clonotypes between healthy human individuals. Assay used: immunoSEQ multiplex PCR; TCRdb lists only in-frame clones, some missing. The sample consists of approximately 2,300,000 clones, around 93% of them appearing once. The sequenced sample was naive CD4+ T cells from PBMCs. Sample subset: CD45RA+ positively selected. The receptors originated from a man younger than 35 in good health. Some clones in this sample may be carry-over from other donors' samples.

The chain employs TRBV6-6 and TRBJ2-7; 11 bases match TRBD1. Germline V lookup: CDR1 MNHNY, CDR2 SVGAGI (reference sequence). Trimming at V came to 2 bases and at J to 5 bases, leaving 2 bases not matched to a gene. This CDR3 is built from 14 residues. As DNA, the CDR3 is TGTGCCAGCAGTTACCGGACAGGGGGCCACGAGCAGTACTTC. Translating it yields CASSYRTGGHEQYF.

Here the CDR3 reads CASSSGTPGSGANVLTF. The CDR3 nucleotides read TGTGCCAGCAGTTCCGGGACGCCCGGCTCTGGGGCCAACGTCCTGACTTTC. The genes are TRBV28 and TRBJ2-6, with D perhaps being TRBD1 or TRBD2 (5 bases each). Germline V gene sequence: CDR1 MDHEN, CDR2 SYDVKM. The length of the CDR3 is 17 residues. V shed 4 bases and J shed 0 bases, with 13 bases lying between them. The full variable domain, its missing parts supplied by reference TRBV28 and TRBJ2-6, is DVKVTQSSRYLVKRTGEKVFLECVQDMDHENMFWYRQDPGLGLRLIYFSYDVKMKEKGDIPEGYSVSREKKERFSLILESASTNQTSMYLCASSSGTPGSGANVLTFGAGSRLTVL.

The chain employs TRBV7-2 and TRBJ1-3; 7 bases map to TRBD1. The CDR3 consists of 16 residues. Per the germline V gene, CDR1 is SGHTA and CDR2 is FQGNSA. The ends lost 2 bases at V and 0 bases at J; junction bases unmatched: 4. The CDR3 bases are TGTGCCAGCAGCTTACAACCAGGGGGCTCTGGAAACACCATATATTTT. It codes for CASSLQPGGSGNTIYF. The whole variable domain, remainder taken from reference TRBV7-2 and TRBJ1-3, is GAGVSQSPSNKVTEKGKDVELRCDPISGHTALYWYRQSLGQGLEFLIYFQGNSAPDKSGLPSDRFSAERTGGSVSTLTIQRTQQEDSAVYLCASSLQPGGSGNTIYFGEGSWLTVV.

This chain joins TRBV7-8 and TRBJ2-5, with 10 bases that match TRBD2. The V and J ends lost 1 base and 1 base, in that order; junction bases with no gene match: 3. The CDR3 is 16 residues long. The germline V gene encodes CDR1 SGHVS and CDR2 FQNEAQ. CDR3 DNA: TGTGCCAGCAGCTTAGTCACTAGCGGGGCCCAAGAGACCCAGTACTTC. As protein: CASSLVTSGAQETQYF.

This clone was seen more than once but under ten times. The J gene is TRBJ1-4, the V gene TRBV6-5; 8 bases are a match to TRBD1. This CDR3 region has 15 residues. The germline CDR1 and CDR2 sequences are MNHEY and SVGAGI. The J segment lost 2 bases and the V segment lost 6 bases, leaving 5 bases of the junction unmatched. CDR3 in amino acids: CASRTGGRTNEKLFF. The CDR3 DNA sequence: TGTGCCAGCAGAACAGGGGGGAGGACTAATGAAAAACTGTTTTTT.

The CDR3, as DNA: TGTGCCAGCAGCCACGGGCGGGTATACAACGAGCAGTACTTC. Amino acids: CASSHGRVYNEQYF. V usage is TRBV16 and J usage is TRBJ2-7; possibly TRBD2 for D (5 bases). V dropped 3 bases and J dropped 5 bases, with 14 bases sitting between them. CDR1 and CDR2 from the germline V gene are KGHSY and FQNENV. This CDR3 is 14 amino acids long. The whole variable domain, filled in from reference TRBV16 and TRBJ2-7, reads GEEVAQTPKHLVRGEGQKAKLYCAPIKGHSYVFWYQQVLKNEFKFLISFQNENVFDETGMPKERFSAKCLPNSPCSLEIQATKLEDSAVYFCASSHGRVYNEQYFGPGTRLTVT.

This sequence joins TRBV18 and TRBJ2-5; 7 bases map to TRBD1. The CDR3 is made up of 14 amino acids. In germline, CDR1 is KGHSH, CDR2 LQKENI. The V and J ends lost 3 bases and 5 bases, in that order; junction bases with no gene match: 6. Here the CDR3 DNA reads TGTGCCAGCTCACCTTTACAGGGGAAGGAGACCCAGTACTTC. Protein: CASSPLQGKETQYF. The entire variable domain, with the rest obtained from reference TRBV18 and TRBJ2-5, is as follows: NAGVMQNPRHLVRRRGQEARLRCSPMKGHSHVYWYRQLPEEGLKFMVYLQKENIIDESGMPKERFSAEFPKEGPSILRIQQVVRGDSAAYFCASSPLQGKETQYFGPGTRLLVL.

This sequence joins TRBV5-1 and TRBJ2-5, with 8 bases that match TRBD1. The length of the CDR3 is 14 residues. Germline CDR1 SGHRS, CDR2 YFSETQ. Losses at the gene ends were 0 bases for V and 6 bases for J; bases not matched to a gene: 4. The CDR3 protein is CASSLAQGAKTQYF. The CDR3 coding sequence is TGCGCCAGCAGCTTGGCCCAGGGGGCAAAGACCCAGTACTTC.

About this clone: The sample contains more than one DNA sequence encoding this CDR3. The V and J genes are TRBV5-1 and TRBJ2-7; tentative D call: TRBD2 (5 bases). Trimming pared 0 bases from V and 3 bases from J, leaving 10 bases between. This CDR3 region has 14 residues. Germline loops: CDR1 SGHRS, CDR2 YFSETQ. In DNA, the CDR3 is TGCGCCAGCAGCTTGGTTCCTAGCAACTACGAGCAGTACTTC. It yields the protein CASSLVPSNYEQYF. Looking up the rest from reference TRBV5-1 and TRBJ2-7 gives the full variable domain: KAGVTQTPRYLIKTRGQQVTLSCSPISGHRSVSWYQQTPGQGLQFLFEYFSETQRNKGNFPGRFSGRQFSNSRSEMNVSTLELGDSALYLCASSLVPSNYEQYFGPGTRLTVT.

The chain couples TRBV5-4 to TRBJ2-7, with TRBD1 matching 7 bases. The length of the CDR3 is 13 residues. CDR1 is SGHNT and CDR2 is YYREEE in the germline V gene (reference sequence). The V segment lost 1 base and the J segment 2 bases; nucleotides outside the gene matches: 0. The CDR3 spells CASSLQGAYEQYF. CDR3 DNA sequence: TGTGCCAGCAGCTTGCAGGGGGCCTACGAGCAGTACTTC. Using reference TRBV5-4 and TRBJ2-7 for the parts outside the CDR3, the full variable domain is ETGVTQSPTHLIKTRGQQVTLRCSSQSGHNTVSWYQQALGQGPQFIFQYYREEENGRGNFPPRFSGLQFPNYSSELNVNALELDDSALYLCASSLQGAYEQYFGPGTRLTVT.

A word on this clone: The sample has other DNA sequences that encode this CDR3 too. The chain links TRBV7-3 to TRBJ2-2; 8 nucleotides agree with TRBD1. The V gene's germline CDR1 is SGHTA and CDR2 FQGTGA. Trimming removed 4 bases from V and 5 bases from J; junction bases left unmatched: 3. The CDR3 has 14 amino acids. The CDR3 loop reads CASSSDRGTGELFF. Written as DNA, the CDR3 is TGTGCCAGCAGCTCCGACAGGGGAACCGGGGAGCTGTTTTTT.

The V call is TRBV11-2, the J call TRBJ1-6; no clear D gene. The CDR3 contains 15 residues. The ends were cut back, 5 bases at V and 6 bases at J, with 14 bases in the middle. CDR1 is SGHAT and CDR2 is FQNNGV in the germline V gene. CDR3 protein: CASSLNMGGNSPLHF. The CDR3 DNA reads TGTGCCAGCAGCCTAAACATGGGCGGTAATTCACCCCTCCACTTT.

This chain uses TRBV2 with TRBJ2-1; TRBD2 is a possible D gene (6 bases). Trimming left V 8 bases short and J 8 bases short, with 25 bases between. Germline lookup yields CDR1 SNHLY and CDR2 FYNNEI. This CDR3 has 16 residues. In DNA form, the CDR3 reads TGTGCCAGCGGGGAGGCCAGCGGCCTTGGCGGGGATGAGCAGTTCTTC. Protein product: CASGEASGLGGDEQFF.